Below are 15 T cell receptor beta chains sequenced from a single sample in a study of T cells after yellow fever vaccination. Via MiXCR, TCRdb re-called the 5' RACE reads, giving one row per CDR3 protein. The profile shows about 200,000 distinct CDR3 sequences, approximately 3.3% of them singletons. The starting material was CD4+ T cells sorted from PBMCs, obtained 10 days after the yellow fever booster vaccination. The receptor source for this set is a man aged 18 to 29 who received the YFV17D yellow fever vaccine.

This chain links TRBV4-2 with TRBJ1-5; 7 nucleotides match TRBD1. Germline CDR1 reads LGHNA; CDR2 reads YNFKEQ. There are 17 residues in the CDR3. Unmatched junction bases numbered 9, after V lost 1 base and J lost 3 bases. Here the CDR3 reads CASSQAGDSQSNQPQHF. In DNA form, the CDR3 reads TGTGCCAGCAGCCAAGCTGGGGACAGCCAGTCCAATCAGCCCCAGCATTTT.

The chain uses TRBV12-3 or TRBV12-4 and TRBJ1-5, with D perhaps matching TRBD1 (6 bases). The CDR3 runs to 15 residues. V was pared by 2 bases and J by 1 base, with 9 bases between. CDR3 in amino acids: CASSLQGPSNQPQHF. DNA of the CDR3: TGTGCCAGCAGTTTACAGGGGCCGAGCAATCAGCCCCAGCATTTT.

This clonotype occurred many times. The chain joins TRBV6-2 or TRBV6-3 to TRBJ2-2; 12 bases map to TRBD1. Unmatched junction bases numbered 4, after V lost 4 bases and J lost 4 bases. Germline-derived CDR1 and CDR2 are MNHEY and SVGEGT. The length of the CDR3 is 16 residues. CDR3 sequence reads: CASSWGQGASTGELFF. CDR3 coding DNA: TGTGCCAGCAGTTGGGGACAGGGGGCGTCCACCGGGGAGCTGTTTTTT.

This clonotype has ten or more counts. This chain links TRBV7-3 with TRBJ2-2; TRBD2 agrees at 8 bases. The CDR3 has 14 amino acids. V gave up 6 bases and J gave up 8 bases; unmatched junction bases: 8. Germline CDR1 and CDR2: SGHTA and FQGTGA. The CDR3 here is CASRSGGPRGELFF. The DNA for the CDR3 is TGTGCCAGCAGGAGCGGGGGCCCCCGGGGGGAGCTGTTTTTT.

In this sample, this clonotype turned up many times. The gene calls are TRBV4-2 and TRBJ1-2; D unresolved. The CDR3 has 15 residues. Germline V gives CDR1 LGHNA, CDR2 YNFKEQ. V was clipped by 0 bases and J by 8 bases, with 16 bases between them. CDR3 DNA: TGTGCCAGCAGCCAAGATGTGGCCACGGGAGAGGGCTACACCTTC. It codes for CASSQDVATGEGYTF.

This clonotype has ten or more counts. The rearrangement uses TRBV6-1 and TRBJ2-3, with TRBD1 matching over 7 bases. J was trimmed by 1 base and V by 1 base; bases with no gene match: 5. The germline gives CDR1 MNHNS, CDR2 SASEGT. CDR3 length: 16 residues. The CDR3 DNA reads as TGTGCCAGCAGTGAAGTGCCTGGACAGGGCACAGATACGCAGTATTTT. Encoded protein: CASSEVPGQGTDTQYF.

This clonotype was detected many times. The V gene is TRBV18, the J gene TRBJ2-3; D is uncertain. The CDR3 is 12 residues long. In germline, CDR1 is KGHSH, CDR2 LQKENI. V lost 5 bases and J 0 bases, leaving 3 bases between the germline ends. CDR3 bases: TGTGCCAGCTCAGACAGCACAGATACGCAGTATTTT. This translates into CASSDSTDTQYF. Full variable domain (outside the CDR3, taken from reference TRBV18 and TRBJ2-3): NAGVMQNPRHLVRRRGQEARLRCSPMKGHSHVYWYRQLPEEGLKFMVYLQKENIIDESGMPKERFSAEFPKEGPSILRIQQVVRGDSAAYFCASSDSTDTQYFGPGTRLTVL.

This clonotype was seen at least ten times. The chain joins TRBV5-1 to TRBJ1-1; weak D call: TRBD1 (5 bases). The CDR3 is 14 residues long. V was trimmed by 6 bases and J by 0 bases, leaving 12 bases between them. Germline V gene lookup returns CDR1 SGHRS and CDR2 YFSETQ. Written as DNA, the CDR3 is TGCGCCAGCACGGCAGGGAGCATGAACACTGAAGCTTTCTTT. Translating gives CASTAGSMNTEAFF.

This chain joins TRBV7-3 and TRBJ2-1; 9 nucleotides match TRBD1. Germline V gene sequence: CDR1 SGHTA, CDR2 FQGTGA. This CDR3 comprises 16 residues. The V and J ends lost 1 base and 8 bases, in that order; junction bases with no gene match: 9. CDR3 protein: CASSLNAGTGPHEQFF. The CDR3 region has the DNA TGTGCCAGCAGCTTAAATGCCGGGACAGGGCCCCATGAGCAGTTCTTC.

This clonotype was counted at least ten times. The chain employs TRBV30 and TRBJ2-3; TRBD2 agrees at 10 bases. This CDR3 has 16 amino acids. The ends lost 2 bases at V and 3 bases at J; junction bases unmatched: 8. CDR1 is GTSNPN, CDR2 SVGIG, per germline (reference sequence). The CDR3 DNA reads TGTGCCTGGAGTCGAGGAGCGGGGGGGTTAACAGATACGCAGTATTTT. Amino acids: CAWSRGAGGLTDTQYF.

The chain recombines TRBV9 with TRBJ1-6, with D unresolved. The CDR3 extends over 13 amino acids. CDR1 and CDR2 (germline): SGDLS, YYNGEE. Between the trimmed V and J ends, which lost 0 bases and 9 bases, there was a span of 7 bases. The CDR3 is CASSVAPSSPLHF. CDR3 DNA: TGTGCCAGCAGCGTAGCCCCGTCTTCACCCCTCCACTTT.

The sample holds many counts of this clonotype. V usage is TRBV5-1 and J usage is TRBJ2-5; D is perhaps TRBD1 or TRBD2 (5 bases each). The germline V and J ends were trimmed by 0 bases and 5 bases, with 14 bases remaining between them. CDR1 is SGHRS, CDR2 YFSETQ, per germline. This CDR3 is 15 amino acids long. DNA for the CDR3: TGCGCCAGCAGCTTGGGGCCGGGGCATACGGAGACCCAGTACTTC. The encoded protein is CASSLGPGHTETQYF.

The gene calls are TRBV4-2 and TRBJ2-3; D is unresolved. The CDR3 covers 17 residues. V lost 0 bases, J lost 2 bases, and 15 bases lay in between. Germline V lookup: CDR1 LGHNA, CDR2 YNFKEQ. CDR3 nucleotides: TGTGCCAGCAGCCAAGATTTTACGGCAGCCTCCACAGATACGCAGTATTTT. Its translation is CASSQDFTAASTDTQYF.

V is TRBV7-8 and J is TRBJ2-1, with D unresolved. The V end lost 1 base, the J end lost 9 bases, and 10 bases lay between the germline ends. Germline loops: CDR1 SGHVS, CDR2 FQNEAQ. The CDR3 spans 13 residues. The CDR3 spells CASSLDRPTEQFF. The CDR3 region has the DNA TGTGCCAGCAGCTTAGACCGACCGACTGAGCAGTTCTTC.

This clonotype was seen many times. A read error may produce the germline difference seen at one junction end. The chain is built from TRBV7-7 and TRBJ2-6; D remains ambiguous. CDR1 and CDR2 from the germline V gene are SSHAT and FNYEAQ (reference sequence). This CDR3 spans 13 amino acids. The DNA for the CDR3 is TGTGCTAGCAGCTCGCTACGCGGAAACGTCCTGACTTTC. Encoded protein: CASSSLRGNVLTF.